By share, the clone carrying this T cell receptor (beta chain) ranks as medium-sized. Its antigen is currently unknown. This beta chain is a stray sequence in a library constructed for alpha chains; its clone size is not meaningful. Every TCR cDNA molecule bore its own unique molecular identifier. TCRdb re-called the 5' RACE reads with MiXCR, one entry per CDR3 protein. In the table there are about 9,800 distinct CDR3 sequences, around 6.3% of which are singletons. This specimen belongs to a study of spatial heterogeneity in lung cancer. Findings of the study overall: The study found that expanded intratumoral alpha and beta TCR counts tracked tumor mutation counts.

Germline loops: CDR1 GTSNPN, CDR2 SVGIG (reference sequence). Trimming removed 3 bases from V and 2 bases from J, with 14 bases in between. The CDR3 is 15 amino acids. The time point: sample taken at primary tumor resection. Untreated early-stage non-small cell lung cancer patients, approximately 79 in total, were the donors. The input material, whole RNA from tumor, nontumor lung or frozen PBMC, was sequenced unsorted. This chain joins TRBV30 and TRBJ1-5; possibly TRBD1 for D (5 bases). The sequence was collected from a male donor with early-stage non-small cell lung cancer. This specimen was lung tumor tissue, taken at surgery. CDR3 in amino acids: CAWRGRETGNQPQHF. The CDR3 DNA follows: TGTGCCTGGAGGGGGCGCGAAACGGGCAATCAGCCCCAGCATTTT. The full variable domain, its missing parts supplied by reference TRBV30 and TRBJ1-5, is SQTIHQWPATLVQPVGSPLSLECTVEGTSNPNLYWYRQAAGRGLQLLFYSVGIGQISSEVPQNLSASRPQDRQFILSSKKLLLSDSGFYLCAWRGRETGNQPQHFGDGTRLSIL.